This T cell receptor (beta chain) was documented in a study of T cell clones after liver transplantation. Study-wide context: Post-transplant blood was tracked for graft-donor-reactive T cell clones identified in a pre-transplant mixed lymphocyte reaction. Graft-donor-reactive sequences were compared with third-party-reactive TCRbeta sequences from pre-transplant mixed lymphocyte reactions.

Profiling relied on immunoSEQ multiplex PCR, and the TCRdb table lists in-frame clones only, not all of them. The sample contains 50,000 to 70,000 clones, around 70% of which appear only once. This specimen was CD4+ T cells from blood, taken at the approximately 16-month timepoint. The sequence came from a human patient who received a liver transplant. The T cells may come from the graft donor.

DNA for the CDR3: TGTGCCAGTAACTCCCCTGTGGTTGAGCAGTTCTTC. This sequence encodes CASNSPVVEQFF. V usage is TRBV28 and J usage is TRBJ2-1; D remains unclear. The CDR3 is 12 amino acids. Germline V lookup: CDR1 MDHEN, CDR2 SYDVKM. Trimming pared 9 bases from V and 9 bases from J, leaving 15 bases between.